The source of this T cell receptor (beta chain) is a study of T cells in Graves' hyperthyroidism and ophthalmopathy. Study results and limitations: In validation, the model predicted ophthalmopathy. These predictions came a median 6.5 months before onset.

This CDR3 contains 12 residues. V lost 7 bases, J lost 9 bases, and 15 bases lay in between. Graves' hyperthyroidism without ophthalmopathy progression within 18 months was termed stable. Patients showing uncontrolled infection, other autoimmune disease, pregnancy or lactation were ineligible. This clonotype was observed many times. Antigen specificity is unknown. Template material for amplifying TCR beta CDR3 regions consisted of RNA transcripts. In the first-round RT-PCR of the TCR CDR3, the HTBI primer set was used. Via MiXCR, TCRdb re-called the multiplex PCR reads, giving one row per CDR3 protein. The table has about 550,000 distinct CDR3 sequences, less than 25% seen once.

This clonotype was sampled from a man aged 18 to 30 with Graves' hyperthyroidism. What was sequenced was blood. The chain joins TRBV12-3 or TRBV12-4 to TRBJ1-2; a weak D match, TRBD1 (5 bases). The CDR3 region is CASTIGDRSYTF. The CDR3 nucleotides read TGTGCCAGCACCATAGGGGACCGTAGCTACACCTTC.